Presented here are 9 T cell receptor beta chains from one specimen sequenced in a study of shared clonotypes between healthy human individuals. Clones were sequenced by immunoSEQ multiplex PCR, and TCRdb holds only the in-frame ones, with some missing. This sample has over 2 million clones; around 90% occur once, and the top ten carry more than 0.35%. Sequencing was performed on naive CD4+ T cells from PBMCs. Subset specified: CD45RA+ positively selected. The source of these receptors is a man in his late teens or twenties in good health. Some clones in this sample may be carry-over from other donors' samples.

With regard to this clone: Other nucleotide sequences from this sample produce the same CDR3. The rearrangement links TRBV5-4 to TRBJ2-1, with 9 bases aligning to TRBD2. Germline CDR1 and CDR2: SGHNT and YYREEE (reference sequence). The J segment lost 0 bases and the V segment lost 3 bases, leaving 4 bases of the junction unmatched. The CDR3 is 16 amino acids. The CDR3 loop reads CASSSGLASSYNEQFF. The CDR3 DNA follows: TGTGCCAGCAGCTCGGGACTAGCAAGCTCCTACAATGAGCAGTTCTTC.

In regard to this clone: Other DNA sequences in the sample encode the same CDR3. The rearrangement links TRBV5-4 to TRBJ2-3; 7 bases line up with TRBD2. Germline V lookup: CDR1 SGHNT, CDR2 YYREEE (reference sequence). This CDR3 is 15 amino acids long. V was clipped by 0 bases and J by 3 bases; unmatched bases: 4. The CDR3 region has the DNA TGTGCCAGCAGCTTGGGCGGGAGTGGGACAGATACGCAGTATTTT. It yields the protein CASSLGGSGTDTQYF. The full variable domain, completed using reference TRBV5-4 and TRBJ2-3, is ETGVTQSPTHLIKTRGQQVTLRCSSQSGHNTVSWYQQALGQGPQFIFQYYREEENGRGNFPPRFSGLQFPNYSSELNVNALELDDSALYLCASSLGGSGTDTQYFGPGTRLTVL.

V usage is TRBV6-5 and J usage is TRBJ2-2; tentative D call: TRBD1 (5 bases). The CDR3 is 15 amino acids. Trimming stripped 2 bases from V and 0 bases from J, with 7 bases between. Germline V gene lookup returns CDR1 MNHEY and CDR2 SVGAGI. CDR3 in amino acids: CASSYGRANTGELFF. The CDR3 bases are TGTGCCAGCAGTTACGGCAGGGCGAACACCGGGGAGCTGTTTTTT.

This sequence joins TRBV4-1 and TRBJ2-1, with 7 bases aligning to TRBD2. The length of the CDR3 is 13 residues. Germline trimming cut 3 bases from V and 15 bases from J; bases unmatched to any gene: 11. Per germline, CDR1 MGHRA and CDR2 YSYEKL. In nucleotides, the CDR3 is TGCGCCAGCAGCCAGATAGGACTGACTAGCCCGTTCTTC. Translated, it gives CASSQIGLTSPFF.

This clone was counted a single time. This rearrangement joins TRBV9 to TRBJ2-2; D gene unclear. V was shortened by 0 bases and J by 5 bases, with 14 bases between the two germline ends. This CDR3 contains 16 residues. CDR1 is SGDLS, CDR2 YYNGEE, per germline. CDR3 sequence (DNA): TGTGCCAGCAGCGTAGCCGTAGTTAGCTTTACCGGGGAGCTGTTTTTT. Translating gives CASSVAVVSFTGELFF.

The chain carries TRBV28 and TRBJ1-2, with D uncertain. The CDR3 has 14 residues. Germline V gene sequence: CDR1 MDHEN, CDR2 SYDVKM. Trimming left V 3 bases short and J 4 bases short, with 12 bases between. The CDR3 region is CASSFPLLTYGYTF. The DNA for the CDR3 is TGTGCCAGCAGTTTCCCTCTGTTAACCTATGGCTACACCTTC.

This rearrangement joins TRBV6-5 to TRBJ2-7, with D unclear. Trimming removed 6 bases at V and 1 base at J, with 13 bases between. Germline loops: CDR1 MNHEY, CDR2 SVGAGI. This CDR3 spans 14 amino acids. CDR3 bases: TGTGCCAGCAGACGAGGCCAGGTTTCCTACGAGCAGTACTTC. Translation: CASRRGQVSYEQYF.

The chain combines TRBV5-1 with TRBJ2-1, with a weak D call TRBD2 (6 bases). Germline loops: CDR1 SGHRS, CDR2 YFSETQ. Trimming took 4 bases from V and 6 from J, leaving 17 bases between them. The CDR3 runs to 15 residues. CDR3 residues: CASSRDSSAGNEQFF. CDR3 sequence (DNA): TGCGCCAGCAGCAGGGACTCGTCGGCGGGCAATGAGCAGTTCTTC.

The rearrangement uses TRBV9 and TRBJ2-1; D gene uncertain. Germline CDR1 SGDLS, CDR2 YYNGEE. V gave up 3 bases and J gave up 5 bases, with 9 bases separating them. The CDR3 contains 13 residues. The chain's CDR3 is CASSASSHNEQFF. The CDR3 DNA is TGTGCCAGCAGCGCGAGTAGTCACAATGAGCAGTTCTTC.